The present entry profiles one T cell receptor (beta chain) with its context. The germline V gene has CDR1 MGHDK and CDR2 SYGVNS. The germline V and J ends were trimmed by 4 bases and 3 bases, with 13 bases remaining between them. The CDR3 extends over 14 amino acids. This sample is drawn from a study of blood T cell repertoires in COVID-19. TCRdb keeps only in-frame clones here, not all; method: immunoSEQ multiplex PCR. The table records roughly 200,000 clones, around four fifths of them present only once. The J gene is TRBJ2-7, the V gene TRBV25-1; D is unresolved. Source material: PBMCs or T cells enriched from blood (not recorded which). This sequence originates from a man aged 40-49 years who had recovered from COVID-19. CDR3 amino acids: CASSGATSGYEQYF. CDR3 nucleotide sequence: TGTGCCAGCAGTGGGGCGACGAGTGGCTACGAGCAGTACTTC.